The present T cell receptor (beta chain) was sequenced within a study of shared clonotypes between healthy human individuals. Study results and limitations: Approximately 4.9% of naive CD4 clonotypes were shared across four donors. Estimated richness values were generally larger in naive subsets than in memory subsets.

About this clone: Its antigen is undetermined.

This CDR3 has 15 amino acids. Germline CDR1 reads SGHTA; CDR2 reads FQGNSA. Trimming removed 0 bases from V and 3 bases from J, with 11 bases in between. Every subset had its genomic DNA shared out evenly among several immunoSEQ plates. The protocol was immunoSEQ multiplex PCR, while the TCRdb copy is restricted to in-frame clones and leaves out a portion. This table has 2 million to 2.5 million clones, more than 90% appearing once. The V and J genes are TRBV7-2 and TRBJ1-1, with D unclear. What was sequenced was naive CD4+ T cells sorted from blood. Regarding subset: CD45RA+ positively selected. This TCR derives from a man younger than 35 in good health. CDR3 protein: CASSLALHTDTEAFF. The CDR3, as DNA: TGTGCCAGCAGCTTAGCGTTACATACAGACACTGAAGCTTTCTTT.